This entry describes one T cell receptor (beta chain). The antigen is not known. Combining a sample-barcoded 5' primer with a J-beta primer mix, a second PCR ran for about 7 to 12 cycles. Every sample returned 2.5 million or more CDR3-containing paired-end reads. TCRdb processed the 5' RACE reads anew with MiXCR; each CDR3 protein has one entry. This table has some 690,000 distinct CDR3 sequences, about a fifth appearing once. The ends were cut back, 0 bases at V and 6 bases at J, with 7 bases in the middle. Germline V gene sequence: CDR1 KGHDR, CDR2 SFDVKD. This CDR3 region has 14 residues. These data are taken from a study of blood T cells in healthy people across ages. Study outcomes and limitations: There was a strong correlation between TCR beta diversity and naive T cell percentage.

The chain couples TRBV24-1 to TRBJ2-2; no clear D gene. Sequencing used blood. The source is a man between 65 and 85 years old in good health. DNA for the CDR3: TGTGCCACCAGTGATTTGAGGCGGTCCGGGGAGCTGTTTTTT. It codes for CATSDLRRSGELFF.